The source of this T cell receptor beta chain is a study of vaccination effects on CD4 cells after COVID-19. Germline V gene sequence: CDR1 MNHNS, CDR2 SASEGT. The CDR3 is made up of 13 amino acids. Between the trimmed V and J ends, which lost 0 bases and 4 bases, there was a span of 6 bases. Regarding this clone: Its antigen is unknown.

The assay was immunoSEQ multiplex PCR, and TCRdb's table has in-frame clones only and misses some. Counted here are roughly 25,000 clones, 73% occurring once; the ten biggest clones make up under 5.5%. ViraFEST assay sequencing came after antigen-specific CD4+ T cells were expanded with viral peptide pools. Having been cultured for under twelve days, the cells underwent CD4+ T cell isolation. Neither prior SARS-CoV-2 infection nor positive nucleocapsid antibodies were present in the vaccine recipients. The rearrangement joins TRBV6-1 to TRBJ1-1; possibly TRBD1 for D (5 bases). Source: CD4+ T cells from PBMCs cultured with SARS-CoV-2 spike peptides, taken before COVID-19 vaccination. The sequence came from a human donor who received a COVID-19 vaccine. DNA for the CDR3: TGTGCCAGCAGTGAAGCGACAGCCACTGAAGCTTTCTTT. Translating it yields CASSEATATEAFF.